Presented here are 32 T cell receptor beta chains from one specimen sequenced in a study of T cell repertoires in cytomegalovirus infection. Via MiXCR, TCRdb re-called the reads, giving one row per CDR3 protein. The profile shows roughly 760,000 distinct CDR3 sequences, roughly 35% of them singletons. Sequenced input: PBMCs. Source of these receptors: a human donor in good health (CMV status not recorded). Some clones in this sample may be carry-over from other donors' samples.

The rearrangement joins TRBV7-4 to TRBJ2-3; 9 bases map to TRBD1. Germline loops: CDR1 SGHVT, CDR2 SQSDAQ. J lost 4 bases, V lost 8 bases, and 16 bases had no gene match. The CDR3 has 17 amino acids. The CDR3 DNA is TGTGCCAGCCGCTGGTATGGGGGGACAGGGTATTCAGATACGCAGTATTTT. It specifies CASRWYGGTGYSDTQYF.

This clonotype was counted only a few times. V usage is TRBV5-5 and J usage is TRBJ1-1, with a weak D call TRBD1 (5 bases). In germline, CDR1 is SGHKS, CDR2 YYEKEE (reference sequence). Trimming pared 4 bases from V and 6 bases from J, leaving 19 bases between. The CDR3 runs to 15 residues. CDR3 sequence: CASSPEPGRGPEAFF. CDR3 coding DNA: TGTGCCAGCAGCCCTGAACCCGGGAGGGGACCTGAAGCTTTCTTT.

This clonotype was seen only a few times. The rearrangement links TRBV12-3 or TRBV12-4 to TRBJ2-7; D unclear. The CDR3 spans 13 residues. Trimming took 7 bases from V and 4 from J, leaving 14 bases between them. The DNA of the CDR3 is TGTGCCAGCACCCTCAGTGGGTGGTACGAGCAGTACTTC. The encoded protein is CASTLSGWYEQYF.

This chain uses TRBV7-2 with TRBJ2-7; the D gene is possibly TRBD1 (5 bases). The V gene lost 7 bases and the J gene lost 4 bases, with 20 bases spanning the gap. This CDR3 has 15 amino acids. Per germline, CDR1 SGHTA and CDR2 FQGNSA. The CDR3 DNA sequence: TGTGCCAGCACCCTGAGTGGCAGGGTTGGGTACGAGCAGTACTTC. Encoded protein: CASTLSGRVGYEQYF. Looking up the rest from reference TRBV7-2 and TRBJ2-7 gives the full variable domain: GAGVSQSPSNKVTEKGKDVELRCDPISGHTALYWYRQSLGQGLEFLIYFQGNSAPDKSGLPSDRFSAERTGGSVSTLTIQRTQQEDSAVYLCASTLSGRVGYEQYFGPGTRLTVT.

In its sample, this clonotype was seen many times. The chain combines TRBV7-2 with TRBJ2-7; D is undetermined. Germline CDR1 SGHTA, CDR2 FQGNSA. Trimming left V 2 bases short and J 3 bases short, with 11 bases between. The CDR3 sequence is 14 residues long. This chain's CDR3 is CASSLMLHFYEQYF. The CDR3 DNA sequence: TGTGCCAGCAGCTTAATGCTTCATTTCTACGAGCAGTACTTC.

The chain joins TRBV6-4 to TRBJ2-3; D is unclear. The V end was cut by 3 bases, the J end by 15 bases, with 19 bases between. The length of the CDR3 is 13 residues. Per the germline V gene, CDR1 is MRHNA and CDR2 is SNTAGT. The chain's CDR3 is CASSERETDTPYF. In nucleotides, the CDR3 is TGTGCCAGCAGTGAAAGGGAAACAGATACGCCTTATTTT.

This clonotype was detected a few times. In DNA form, the CDR3 reads TGTGCCAGCAGCTTGGGGTCAAGGGGACAAGACTATGGCTACACCTTC. Translation: CASSLGSRGQDYGYTF. The rearrangement links TRBV7-2 to TRBJ1-2; TRBD1 is a possible D gene (6 bases). The CDR3 has 16 residues. V lost 3 bases to trimming and J lost 3 bases, with 17 bases between them. The germline CDR1 and CDR2 sequences are SGHTA and FQGNSA. The full variable domain, in which reference TRBV7-2 and TRBJ1-2 provide the parts outside the CDR3, is GAGVSQSPSNKVTEKGKDVELRCDPISGHTALYWYRQSLGQGLEFLIYFQGNSAPDKSGLPSDRFSAERTGGSVSTLTIQRTQQEDSAVYLCASSLGSRGQDYGYTFGSGTRLTVV.

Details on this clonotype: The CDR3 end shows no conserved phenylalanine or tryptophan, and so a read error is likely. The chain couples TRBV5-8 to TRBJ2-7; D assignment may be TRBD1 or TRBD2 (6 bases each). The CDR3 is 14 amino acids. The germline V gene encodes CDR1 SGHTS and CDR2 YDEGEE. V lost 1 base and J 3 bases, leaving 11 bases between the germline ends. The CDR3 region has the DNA TGTGCCAGCAGCTTGTGGGGGGCCGGCTACGAGCAGTACTTA. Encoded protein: CASSLWGAGYEQYL.

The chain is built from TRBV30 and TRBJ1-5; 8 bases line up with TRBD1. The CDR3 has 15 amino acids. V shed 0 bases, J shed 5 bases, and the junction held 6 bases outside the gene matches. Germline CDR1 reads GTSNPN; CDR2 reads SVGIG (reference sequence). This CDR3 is CAWSVGRRGHQPQHF. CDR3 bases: TGTGCCTGGAGTGTAGGGCGCAGGGGGCATCAGCCCCAGCATTTT.

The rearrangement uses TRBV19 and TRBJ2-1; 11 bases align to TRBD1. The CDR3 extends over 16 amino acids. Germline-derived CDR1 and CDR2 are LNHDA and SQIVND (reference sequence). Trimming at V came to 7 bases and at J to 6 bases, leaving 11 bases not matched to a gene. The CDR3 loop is CASKQLGTGGSNEQFF. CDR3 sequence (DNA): TGTGCCAGTAAACAACTTGGGACAGGGGGAAGCAATGAGCAGTTCTTC.

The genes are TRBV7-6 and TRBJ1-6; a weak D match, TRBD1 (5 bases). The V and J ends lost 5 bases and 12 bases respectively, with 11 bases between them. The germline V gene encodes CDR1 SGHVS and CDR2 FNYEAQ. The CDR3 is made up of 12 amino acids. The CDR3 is CASSTDGGPLHF. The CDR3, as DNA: TGTGCCAGCAGCACCGACGGGGGACCCCTCCACTTT.

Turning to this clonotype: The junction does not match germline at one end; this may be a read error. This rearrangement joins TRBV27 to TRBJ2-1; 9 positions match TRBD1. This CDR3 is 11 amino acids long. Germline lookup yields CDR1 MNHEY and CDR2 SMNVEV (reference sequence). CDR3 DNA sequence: TGTGCCAGCAGCCAACAGGGGGCGCTCTCCTTC. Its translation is CASSQQGALSF.

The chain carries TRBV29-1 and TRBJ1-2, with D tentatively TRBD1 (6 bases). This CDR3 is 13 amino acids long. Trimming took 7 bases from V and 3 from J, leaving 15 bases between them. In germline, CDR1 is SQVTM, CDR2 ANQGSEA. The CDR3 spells CSALQGPDYGYTF. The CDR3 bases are TGCAGCGCGCTACAGGGCCCTGACTATGGCTACACCTTC. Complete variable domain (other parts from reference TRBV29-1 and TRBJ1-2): SAVISQKPSRDICQRGTSLTIQCQVDSQVTMMFWYRQQPGQSLTLIATANQGSEATYESGFVIDKFPISRPNLTFSTLTVSNMSPEDSSIYLCSALQGPDYGYTFGSGTRLTVV.

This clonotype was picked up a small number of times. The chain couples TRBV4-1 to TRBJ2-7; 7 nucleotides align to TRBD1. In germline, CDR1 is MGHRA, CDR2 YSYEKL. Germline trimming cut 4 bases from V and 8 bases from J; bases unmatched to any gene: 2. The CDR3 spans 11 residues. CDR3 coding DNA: TGCGCCAGCAGCCGACAGGGAAAGCAGTACTTC. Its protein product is CASSRQGKQYF.

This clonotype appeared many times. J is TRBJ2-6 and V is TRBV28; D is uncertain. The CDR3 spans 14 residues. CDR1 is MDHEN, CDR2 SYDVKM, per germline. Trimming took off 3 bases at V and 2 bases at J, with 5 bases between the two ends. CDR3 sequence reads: CASSFGPGANVLTF. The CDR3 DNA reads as TGTGCCAGCAGTTTTGGGCCTGGGGCCAACGTCCTGACTTTC.

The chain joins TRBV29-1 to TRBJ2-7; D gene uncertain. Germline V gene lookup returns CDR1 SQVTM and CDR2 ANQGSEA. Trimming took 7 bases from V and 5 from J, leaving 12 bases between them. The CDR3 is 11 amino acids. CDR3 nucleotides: TGCAGCGGCCTTAAATGGGACGAGCAGTACTTC. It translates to CSGLKWDEQYF.

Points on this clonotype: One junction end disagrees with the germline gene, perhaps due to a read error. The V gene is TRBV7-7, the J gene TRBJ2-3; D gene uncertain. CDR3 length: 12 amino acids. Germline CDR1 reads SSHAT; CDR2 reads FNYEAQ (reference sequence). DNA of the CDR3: TGTGCCAGCAGCATAAGCACATATACGCAGTATTTT. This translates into CASSISTYTQYF.

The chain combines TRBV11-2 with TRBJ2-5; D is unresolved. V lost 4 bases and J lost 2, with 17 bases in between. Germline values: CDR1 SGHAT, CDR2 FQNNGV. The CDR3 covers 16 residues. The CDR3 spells CASSSRTRRRQETQYF. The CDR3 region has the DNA TGTGCCAGCAGCTCTCGGACCCGGCGTCGTCAAGAGACCCAGTACTTC.

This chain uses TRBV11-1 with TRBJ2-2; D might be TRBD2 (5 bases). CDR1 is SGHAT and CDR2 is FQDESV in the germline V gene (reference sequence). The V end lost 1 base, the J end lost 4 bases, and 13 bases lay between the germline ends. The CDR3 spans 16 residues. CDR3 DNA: TGTGCCAGCAGCTTAGGTCGACTATCGCGCACCGGGGAGCTGTTTTTT. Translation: CASSLGRLSRTGELFF.

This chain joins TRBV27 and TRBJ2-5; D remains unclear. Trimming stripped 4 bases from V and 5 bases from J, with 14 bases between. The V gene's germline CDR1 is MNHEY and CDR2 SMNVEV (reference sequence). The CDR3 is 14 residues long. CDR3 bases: TGTGCCAGCAGTTCGACCGTGCCACCGGAGACCCAGTACTTC. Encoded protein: CASSSTVPPETQYF.

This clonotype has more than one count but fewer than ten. CDR3 bases: TGTGCCAGCAGTGAACTAGCGGGAGCAGATACGCAGTATTTT. Translated: CASSELAGADTQYF. The V call is TRBV6-1, the J call TRBJ2-3; 10 nucleotides align to TRBD2. This CDR3 contains 14 residues. CDR1 is MNHNS, CDR2 SASEGT, per germline. After removal of 2 bases from V and 4 bases from J, the junction contained 0 bases not matched to a gene.

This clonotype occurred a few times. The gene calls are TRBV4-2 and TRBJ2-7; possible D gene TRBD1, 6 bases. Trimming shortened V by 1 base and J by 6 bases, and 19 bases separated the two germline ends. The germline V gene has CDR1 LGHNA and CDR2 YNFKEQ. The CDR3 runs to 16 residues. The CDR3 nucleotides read TGTGCCAGCAGCCAAGGGGGGCAGACTACCGTCCGCGAGCAGTACTTC. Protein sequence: CASSQGGQTTVREQYF.

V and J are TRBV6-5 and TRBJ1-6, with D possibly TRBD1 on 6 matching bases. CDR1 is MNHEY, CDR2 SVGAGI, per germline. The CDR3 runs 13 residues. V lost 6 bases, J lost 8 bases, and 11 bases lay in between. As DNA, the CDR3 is TGTGCCAGCAGCGACAGGTTTCATTCACCCCTCCACTTT. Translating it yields CASSDRFHSPLHF.

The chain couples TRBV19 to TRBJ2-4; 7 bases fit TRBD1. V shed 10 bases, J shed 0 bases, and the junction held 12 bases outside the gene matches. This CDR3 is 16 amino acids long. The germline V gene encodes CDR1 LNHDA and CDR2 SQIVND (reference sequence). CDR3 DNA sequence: TGTGCCATTAGCTCCGAGGGGGCGCCAGCCAAAAACATTCAGTACTTC. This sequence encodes CAISSEGAPAKNIQYF.

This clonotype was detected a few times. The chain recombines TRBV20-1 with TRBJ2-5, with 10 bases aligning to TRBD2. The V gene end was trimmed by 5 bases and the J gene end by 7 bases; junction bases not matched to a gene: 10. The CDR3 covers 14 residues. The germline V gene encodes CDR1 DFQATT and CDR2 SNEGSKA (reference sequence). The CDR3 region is CSASLAGVRGTQYF. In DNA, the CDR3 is TGCAGTGCTTCCCTAGCGGGGGTCCGAGGGACCCAGTACTTC.

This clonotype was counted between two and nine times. The CDR3 DNA follows: TGTGCCAGCAGTCCCATTTCGGACGAAGCTTTCTTT. It encodes CASSPISDEAFF. The chain links TRBV28 to TRBJ1-1; unclear D gene. CDR1 MDHEN and CDR2 SYDVKM come from the germline V gene. The CDR3 is made up of 12 amino acids. Trimming removed 5 bases from V and 8 bases from J, with 12 bases in between.

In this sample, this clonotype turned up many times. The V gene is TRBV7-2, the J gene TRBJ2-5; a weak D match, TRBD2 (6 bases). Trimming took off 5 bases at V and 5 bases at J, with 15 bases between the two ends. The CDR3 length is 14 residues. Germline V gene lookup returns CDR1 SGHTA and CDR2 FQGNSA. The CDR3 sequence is CASSQTRGQETQYF. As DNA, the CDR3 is TGTGCCAGCAGCCAGACTAGAGGGCAGGAGACCCAGTACTTC.

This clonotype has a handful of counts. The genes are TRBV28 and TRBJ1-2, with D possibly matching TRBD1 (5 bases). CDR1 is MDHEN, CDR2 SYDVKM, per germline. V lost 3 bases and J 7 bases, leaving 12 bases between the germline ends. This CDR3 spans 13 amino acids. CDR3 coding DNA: TGTGCCAGCAGTTTCCGGGGGATGGGTGGCTACACCTTC. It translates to CASSFRGMGGYTF.

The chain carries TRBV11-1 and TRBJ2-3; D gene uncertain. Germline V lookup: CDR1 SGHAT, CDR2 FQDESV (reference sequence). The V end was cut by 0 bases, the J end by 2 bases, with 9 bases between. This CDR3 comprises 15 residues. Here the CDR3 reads CASSLAPSDTDTQYF. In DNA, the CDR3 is TGTGCCAGCAGCTTAGCACCATCAGACACAGATACGCAGTATTTT.

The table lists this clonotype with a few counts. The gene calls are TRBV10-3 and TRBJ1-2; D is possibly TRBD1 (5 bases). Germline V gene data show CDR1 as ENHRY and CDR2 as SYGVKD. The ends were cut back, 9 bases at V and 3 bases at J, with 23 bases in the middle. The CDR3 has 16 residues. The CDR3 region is CAIQKSGTNNHYGYTF. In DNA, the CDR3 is TGTGCCATTCAGAAGTCCGGGACGAATAACCACTATGGCTACACCTTC.

The CDR3 protein is CASGGQDGYTF. The CDR3 DNA sequence: TGTGCCAGCGGGGGGCAAGATGGCTACACCTTC. The J gene is TRBJ1-2, the V gene TRBV7-9; tentative D call: TRBD1 (6 bases). This CDR3 is 11 amino acids long. Germline CDR1 SEHNR, CDR2 FQNEAQ (reference sequence). The V end was cut by 8 bases, the J end by 6 bases, with 10 bases between.

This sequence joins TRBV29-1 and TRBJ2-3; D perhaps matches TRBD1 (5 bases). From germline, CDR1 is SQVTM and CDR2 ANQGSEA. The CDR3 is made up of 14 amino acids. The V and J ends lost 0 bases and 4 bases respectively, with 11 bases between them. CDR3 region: CSVEDIRVADTQYF. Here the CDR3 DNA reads TGCAGCGTTGAAGATATCAGGGTGGCAGATACGCAGTATTTT.